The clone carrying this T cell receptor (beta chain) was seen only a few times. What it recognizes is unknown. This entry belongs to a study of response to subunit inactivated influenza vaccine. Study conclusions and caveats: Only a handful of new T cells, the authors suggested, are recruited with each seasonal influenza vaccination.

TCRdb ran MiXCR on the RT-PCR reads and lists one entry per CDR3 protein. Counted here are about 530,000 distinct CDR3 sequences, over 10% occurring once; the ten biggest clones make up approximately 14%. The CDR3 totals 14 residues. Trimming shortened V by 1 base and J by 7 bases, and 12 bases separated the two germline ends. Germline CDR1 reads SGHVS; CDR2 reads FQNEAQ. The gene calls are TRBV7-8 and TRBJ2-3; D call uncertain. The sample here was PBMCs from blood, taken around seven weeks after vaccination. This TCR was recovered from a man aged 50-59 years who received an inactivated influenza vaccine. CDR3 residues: CASSLGLGSYTQYF. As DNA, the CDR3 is TGTGCCAGCAGCTTAGGCCTGGGCTCATATACGCAGTATTTT. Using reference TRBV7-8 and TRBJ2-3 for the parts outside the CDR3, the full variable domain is GAGVSQSPRYKVAKRGQDVALRCDPISGHVSLFWYQQALGQGPEFLTYFQNEAQLDKSGLPSDRFFAERPEGSVSTLKIQRTQQEDSAVYLCASSLGLGSYTQYFGPGTRLTVL.